A selection of T cell receptor beta chains follows, all from one sample in a study of molecular identifiers for immune sequencing clone quantification. From the PCR reads, TCRdb called clonotypes with MiXCR, one entry per CDR3 protein. The table lists tens of thousands of distinct CDR3 sequences, around 20% of them singletons. Material for sequencing was naive CD8+ T cells from blood, with Jurkat cell RNA spiked in. These receptors were obtained from a human donor in good health. Some libraries in this study had Jurkat cell RNA spiked in. CDR3s include the opening cysteine and the closing phenylalanine or tryptophan. The D gene is left open where the match is weak. A row's size may be missing; if present it is once, few, many or a size class.

D gene	clone size	V gene	J gene	CDR3 protein	CDR3 DNA
NA	many	TRBV12-5	TRBJ2-1	CASGSGGWNEQFF	TGTGCTAGTGGTTCTGGAGGGTGGAATGAGCAGTTCTTC
TRBD1	many	TRBV4-3	TRBJ2-7	CASSPKLSTGGKHEQYF	TGCGCCAGCAGCCCAAAACTCTCAACAGGGGGCAAGCATGAGCAGTACTTC
NA	NA	TRBV7-2	TRBJ2-1	CASSLERMSSYNEQFF	TGTGCCAGCAGCTTAGAGCGGATGAGCTCCTACAATGAGCAGTTCTTC
TRBD1	NA	TRBV7-7	TRBJ2-1	CASSSGTGDNEQFF	TGTGCTAGCAGCTCAGGGACAGGGGACAATGAGCAGTTCTTC
TRBD1	many	TRBV11-2	TRBJ2-1	CASSSPGQTLSSYNEQFF	TGTGCCAGCAGCTCACCGGGACAGACACTAAGCTCCTACAATGAGCAGTTCTTC
NA	medium-sized	TRBV12-3/TRBV12-4	TRBJ2-3	CASSLVTFSTDTQYF	TGTGCCAGCAGTTTAGTAACCTTCTCCACAGATACGCAGTATTTT
NA	many	TRBV5-1	TRBJ1-1	CASSLGTNTEAFF	TGCGCCAGCAGCTTGGGCACCAACACTGAAGCTTTCTTT
TRBD1	NA	TRBV28	TRBJ2-5	CASSIRDRGKTQYF	TGTGCCAGCAGTATCCGGGACAGGGGCAAGACCCAGTACTTC
NA	many	TRBV7-9	TRBJ2-3	CASSSSDTQYF	TGTGCCAGCAGCTCCAGTGATACGCAGTATTTT
TRBD2	many	TRBV4-3	TRBJ2-3	CASSPSGSGSTDTQYF	TGCGCCAGCAGCCCCTCAGGTAGCGGGAGCACAGATACGCAGTATTTT
NA	NA	TRBV11-3	TRBJ2-5	CASSLDGAAQETQYF	TGTGCCAGCAGCTTAGATGGGGCAGCCCAAGAGACCCAGTACTTC
NA	NA	TRBV5-8	TRBJ2-3	CASSLSGVTDTQYF	TGTGCCAGCAGCTTGTCAGGGGTCACAGATACGCAGTATTTT
NA	many	TRBV28	TRBJ2-1	CASSPPGPPYNEQFF	TGTGCCAGCAGTCCCCCGGGACCCCCCTACAATGAGCAGTTCTTC
NA	many	TRBV7-9	TRBJ2-7	CASSVDGREQYF	TGTGCCAGCAGCGTCGACGGCCGCGAGCAGTACTTC
TRBD1	many	TRBV27	TRBJ2-1	CASRQGVEQFF	TGTGCCAGCCGACAGGGGGTTGAGCAGTTCTTC
NA	many	TRBV6-6	TRBJ2-1	CASSATSSGAYNEQFF	TGTGCCAGCAGTGCGACGTCCTCTGGCGCCTACAATGAGCAGTTCTTC
NA	many	TRBV19	TRBJ2-2	CASSPRDTGELFF	TGTGCCAGTAGCCCCCGAGACACCGGGGAGCTGTTTTTT
NA	NA	TRBV27	TRBJ1-1	CASSSKEGITEAFF	TGTGCCAGCAGTTCAAAGGAGGGTATCACTGAAGCTTTCTTT
TRBD2	many	TRBV20-1	TRBJ2-1	CSARGSGGSNEQFF	TGCAGTGCTAGAGGATCGGGGGGGAGCAATGAGCAGTTCTTC
NA	many	TRBV6-2/TRBV6-3	TRBJ2-1	CASSYGWPPNEQFF	TGTGCCAGCAGTTACGGATGGCCCCCTAATGAGCAGTTCTTC
NA	many	TRBV5-4	TRBJ2-7	CASSLWTAGEYEQYF	TGTGCCAGCAGCTTGTGGACGGCAGGGGAATACGAGCAGTACTTC
NA	many	TRBV7-9	TRBJ1-4	CASSPLDSSLNEKLFF	TGTGCCAGCAGCCCGTTAGACAGTTCGCTTAATGAAAAACTGTTTTTT